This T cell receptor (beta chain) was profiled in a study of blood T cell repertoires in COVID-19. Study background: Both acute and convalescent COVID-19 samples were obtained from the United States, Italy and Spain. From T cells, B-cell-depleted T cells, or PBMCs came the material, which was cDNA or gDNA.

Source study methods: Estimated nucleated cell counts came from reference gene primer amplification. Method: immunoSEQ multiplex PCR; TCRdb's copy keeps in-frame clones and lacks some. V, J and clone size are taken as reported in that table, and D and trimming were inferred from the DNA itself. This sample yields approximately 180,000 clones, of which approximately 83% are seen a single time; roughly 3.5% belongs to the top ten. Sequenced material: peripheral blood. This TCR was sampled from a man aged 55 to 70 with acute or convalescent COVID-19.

The CDR3 region has the DNA TGTGCCAGCAGCGTAGTACCGCTCGGTGAGCAGTTCTTC. Translated: CASSVVPLGEQFF. This chain connects TRBV9 to TRBJ2-1, with no clear D. V was clipped by 0 bases and J by 9 bases, with 10 bases between them. Germline V gives CDR1 SGDLS, CDR2 YYNGEE. This CDR3 region has 13 residues.